Following are 30 T cell receptor beta chains from one sample sequenced in a study of CD8 T cells in ankylosing spondylitis. TCRdb processed the 5' RACE reads anew with MiXCR; each CDR3 protein has one entry. Here the sample spans over 130,000 distinct CDR3 sequences, approximately 48% being singletons. Sequenced: synovial fluid, either unsorted or a sorted T cell fraction (not recorded which). The receptors originated from a male donor with ankylosing spondylitis.

V and J are TRBV5-1 and TRBJ2-7; D remains unclear. The CDR3 is 14 amino acids. The V gene lost 0 bases and the J gene lost 3 bases, with 10 bases spanning the gap. Germline lookup yields CDR1 SGHRS and CDR2 YFSETQ. This CDR3 is CASSLDVWDYEQYF. Written as DNA, the CDR3 is TGCGCCAGCAGCTTGGACGTGTGGGACTACGAGCAGTACTTC. The whole variable domain, remainder taken from reference TRBV5-1 and TRBJ2-7, is KAGVTQTPRYLIKTRGQQVTLSCSPISGHRSVSWYQQTPGQGLQFLFEYFSETQRNKGNFPGRFSGRQFSNSRSEMNVSTLELGDSALYLCASSLDVWDYEQYFGPGTRLTVT.

There are a few counts of this clonotype. The chain combines TRBV7-9 with TRBJ2-3; D is ambiguous. The CDR3 consists of 16 residues. V lost 1 base to trimming and J lost 0 bases, with 11 bases between them. Germline lookup yields CDR1 SEHNR and CDR2 FQNEAQ (reference sequence). The CDR3 protein is CASSLGQATSTDTQYF. The CDR3 DNA sequence: TGTGCCAGCAGCTTAGGCCAGGCAACTAGCACAGATACGCAGTATTTT.

This clonotype was detected only a few times. The genes are TRBV29-1 and TRBJ1-1; possible D gene TRBD1, 5 bases. V was shortened by 4 bases and J by 3 bases, with 18 bases between the two germline ends. Germline V gene sequence: CDR1 SQVTM, CDR2 ANQGSEA. The CDR3 contains 15 residues. Here the CDR3 reads CSVGSFPGDDTEAFF. The CDR3 nucleotides read TGCAGCGTTGGGTCTTTCCCGGGGGACGACACTGAAGCTTTCTTT.

This clonotype was counted between two and nine times. This chain links TRBV20-1 with TRBJ2-7; possibly TRBD1 or TRBD2 for D (5 bases each). Looked up from germline, CDR1 is DFQATT and CDR2 is SNEGSKA (reference sequence). V was shortened by 5 bases and J by 2 bases, with 13 bases between the two germline ends. There are 13 residues in the CDR3. In DNA, the CDR3 is TGCAGTGCTCCCGGGACCTTCGCCTACGAGCAGTACTTC. It is translated as CSAPGTFAYEQYF.

V is TRBV2 and J is TRBJ1-1; D possibly corresponds to TRBD1 (6 bases). The CDR3 length is 12 residues. From germline, CDR1 is SNHLY and CDR2 FYNNEI. Trimming left V 0 bases short and J 11 bases short, with 10 bases between. The CDR3 here is CASSEANRDAFF. Written as DNA, the CDR3 is TGTGCCAGCAGTGAAGCAAACAGGGACGCTTTCTTT.

The chain is built from TRBV6-5 and TRBJ1-1, with D uncertain. Looked up from germline, CDR1 is MNHEY and CDR2 is SVGAGI. V was clipped by 0 bases and J by 2 bases, with 10 bases between them. There are 15 residues in the CDR3. The CDR3 region is CASSYSIDPNTEAFF. CDR3 in DNA: TGTGCCAGCAGTTACTCGATAGATCCTAACACTGAAGCTTTCTTT.

This clonotype has ten or more counts. The genes are TRBV4-2 and TRBJ1-6; D possibly corresponds to TRBD1 (5 bases). The CDR3 spans 14 residues. CDR1 LGHNA and CDR2 YNFKEQ come from the germline V gene. V lost 1 base and J 5 bases, leaving 6 bases between the germline ends. CDR3 sequence (DNA): TGTGCCAGCAGCCAAGGGGGCGATAATTCACCCCTCCACTTT. It encodes CASSQGGDNSPLHF.

This chain joins TRBV9 and TRBJ2-7; no clear D. Germline V gene data show CDR1 as SGDLS and CDR2 as YYNGEE. The V end was cut by 5 bases, the J end by 0 bases, with 3 bases between. This CDR3 has 11 amino acids. The CDR3 DNA follows: TGTGCCAGCAGGAGCTCCTACGAGCAGTACTTC. Amino acid sequence: CASRSSYEQYF.

V and J are TRBV7-9 and TRBJ2-7; TRBD1 aligns across 9 bases. J was trimmed by 6 bases and V by 6 bases; bases with no gene match: 6. The CDR3 is 13 amino acids. Germline lookup yields CDR1 SEHNR and CDR2 FQNEAQ (reference sequence). The CDR3: CASRSGTGSEQYF. Written as DNA, the CDR3 is TGTGCCAGCAGATCCGGGACAGGGTCCGAGCAGTACTTC.

This clonotype occurred a few times. The chain combines TRBV5-4 with TRBJ2-7, with 8 bases that match TRBD1. The CDR3 runs 15 residues. From germline, CDR1 is SGHNT and CDR2 YYREEE (reference sequence). V gave up 3 bases and J gave up 5 bases; unmatched junction bases: 10. The DNA for the CDR3 is TGTGCCAGCAGCTCCACGCGGCAGGGGGCCAACGAGCAGTACTTC. This gives the protein CASSSTRQGANEQYF.

In its sample, this clonotype was seen many times. The chain employs TRBV19 and TRBJ1-1, with D perhaps matching TRBD1 (5 bases). The CDR3 totals 14 residues. Trimming cost V 3 bases and J 5 bases, with 13 bases left between them. Germline V lookup: CDR1 LNHDA, CDR2 SQIVND (reference sequence). CDR3 nucleotide sequence: TGTGCCAGTAGTATCGGGGCGGGGAAAACTGAAGCTTTCTTT. Translating gives CASSIGAGKTEAFF. The variable domain in full, with the rest retrieved from reference TRBV19 and TRBJ1-1, is DGGITQSPKYLFRKEGQNVTLSCEQNLNHDAMYWYRQDPGQGLRLIYYSQIVNDFQKGDIAEGYSVSREKKESFPLTVTSAQKNPTAFYLCASSIGAGKTEAFFGQGTRLTVV.

V usage is TRBV28 and J usage is TRBJ2-2; D call uncertain. Germline CDR1 reads MDHEN; CDR2 reads SYDVKM. The CDR3 sequence is 16 residues long. Deletions cut 3 bases from V and 0 bases from J, with 11 bases between. The CDR3 DNA sequence: TGTGCCAGCAGTTTCGTCTGGCGGACGAACACCGGGGAGCTGTTTTTT. Its protein is CASSFVWRTNTGELFF.

The chain links TRBV6-1 to TRBJ2-1; maybe TRBD2 (5 bases). The germline V and J ends were trimmed by 6 bases and 5 bases, with 20 bases remaining between them. CDR3 length: 16 residues. Germline CDR1 is MNHNS and CDR2 is SASEGT. DNA for the CDR3: TGTGCCAGCAGGCCCCTGAGGGTGAGCCTAAACAATGAGCAGTTCTTC. Protein: CASRPLRVSLNNEQFF.

This chain uses TRBV20-1 with TRBJ2-5, with 13 bases fitting TRBD2. The CDR3 is 14 residues long. Trimming removed 1 base from V and 4 bases from J; junction bases left unmatched: 0. CDR1 and CDR2 (germline): DFQATT, SNEGSKA (reference sequence). This CDR3 is CSARGTSGRETQYF. The DNA of the CDR3 is TGCAGTGCTAGAGGGACTAGCGGGAGAGAGACCCAGTACTTC.

The chain has TRBV4-2 and TRBJ2-1; 13 nucleotides agree with TRBD2. Germline V CDR1 and CDR2: LGHNA, YNFKEQ. Trimming removed 2 bases from V and 5 bases from J; junction bases left unmatched: 3. The CDR3 sequence is 16 residues long. The CDR3 loop is CASSQQGTSGDNEQFF. The CDR3 bases are TGTGCCAGCAGCCAACAGGGGACTAGCGGGGACAATGAGCAGTTCTTC.

This clonotype has at least ten counts. The rearrangement links TRBV15 to TRBJ2-6; D is unresolved. Germline loops: CDR1 LNHNV, CDR2 YYDKDF (reference sequence). The CDR3 is made up of 16 amino acids. The V end was cut by 0 bases, the J end by 1 base, with 7 bases between. CDR3 bases: TGTGCCACCAGCAGAGATCAGAGGTCTGGGGCCAACGTCCTGACTTTC. Protein: CATSRDQRSGANVLTF.

The table lists this clonotype with a count of one. The rearrangement links TRBV4-1 to TRBJ1-1, with D maybe TRBD1 (6 bases). Germline-derived CDR1 and CDR2 are MGHRA and YSYEKL. Trimming took 0 bases from V and 1 from J, leaving 12 bases between them. The CDR3 consists of 16 residues. CDR3 sequence reads: CASSQDQGKRNTEAFF. Here the CDR3 DNA reads TGCGCCAGCAGCCAAGATCAGGGGAAGAGGAACACTGAAGCTTTCTTT.

This chain uses TRBV28 with TRBJ2-3; D is possibly TRBD2 (6 bases). Trimming cost V 5 bases and J 1 base, with 16 bases left between them. The germline V gene encodes CDR1 MDHEN and CDR2 SYDVKM. The CDR3 has 16 amino acids. This chain's CDR3 is CASSPPLASGTDTQYF. CDR3 DNA sequence: TGTGCCAGCAGTCCCCCATTGGCTAGCGGCACAGATACGCAGTATTTT.

The rearrangement links TRBV2 to TRBJ2-1; D uncertain. V dropped 6 bases and J dropped 8 bases, with 29 bases sitting between them. CDR3 length equals 18 residues. CDR1 is SNHLY, CDR2 FYNNEI, per germline. The CDR3: CASRLLLLYYLVVDEQFF. For the CDR3, the DNA is TGTGCCAGCAGGTTATTGCTATTGTACTACCTGGTAGTAGATGAGCAGTTCTTC.

The V call is TRBV6-1, the J call TRBJ1-2; D unresolved. The CDR3 contains 13 residues. V shed 7 bases and J shed 4 bases, with 13 bases lying between them. Germline assignment: CDR1 MNHNS and CDR2 SASEGT. The CDR3 here is CASKINGIYGYTF. The CDR3 DNA follows: TGTGCCAGCAAAATTAACGGAATCTATGGCTACACCTTC.

This clonotype was seen only a few times. The chain has TRBV5-1 and TRBJ2-7, with D perhaps matching TRBD1 (5 bases). V dropped 1 base and J dropped 2 bases, with 7 bases sitting between them. The CDR3 length is 13 residues. Looked up from germline, CDR1 is SGHRS and CDR2 is YFSETQ. CDR3 nucleotide sequence: TGCGCCAGCAGCTTGAGGGGAACCTACGAGCAGTACTTC. It is translated as CASSLRGTYEQYF.

There are a few counts of this clonotype. Here the CDR3 reads CASTGTSGGPRTGELFF. Written as DNA, the CDR3 is TGTGCCAGCACCGGGACTAGCGGGGGGCCGAGGACCGGGGAGCTGTTTTTT. The V and J genes are TRBV2 and TRBJ2-2; 15 bases fit TRBD2. The CDR3 has 17 residues. Looked up from germline, CDR1 is SNHLY and CDR2 is FYNNEI. J lost 5 bases, V lost 7 bases, and 8 bases had no gene match.

The chain employs TRBV5-1 and TRBJ2-7; D may be TRBD1 (5 bases). Germline assignment: CDR1 SGHRS and CDR2 YFSETQ. The CDR3 consists of 16 residues. V dropped 3 bases and J dropped 2 bases, with 18 bases sitting between them. CDR3 nucleotides: TGCGCCAGCAGCTCCTCTTTCGAGCTAGGGGCCTACGAGCAGTACTTC. Translating it yields CASSSSFELGAYEQYF.

This clonotype was observed at least ten times. V is TRBV6-5 and J is TRBJ1-2, with D perhaps TRBD1 (5 bases). With 1 base removed from V and 1 base from J, the gap between germline ends came to 10 bases. Germline-derived CDR1 and CDR2 are MNHEY and SVGAGI. This CDR3 comprises 15 residues. The CDR3 is CASSYWQGDNYGYTF. The CDR3 DNA reads TGTGCCAGCAGTTACTGGCAGGGTGATAACTATGGCTACACCTTC.

The rearrangement uses TRBV18 and TRBJ1-2; the D is unclear. V was pared by 0 bases and J by 2 bases, with 7 bases between. The length of the CDR3 is 14 residues. CDR1 and CDR2 from the germline V gene are KGHSH and LQKENI. CDR3 loop: CASSPPEQNYGYTF. CDR3 DNA sequence: TGTGCCAGCTCACCACCGGAACAAAACTATGGCTACACCTTC. Together with reference TRBV18 and TRBJ1-2, the CDR3 gives the full variable domain: NAGVMQNPRHLVRRRGQEARLRCSPMKGHSHVYWYRQLPEEGLKFMVYLQKENIIDESGMPKERFSAEFPKEGPSILRIQQVVRGDSAAYFCASSPPEQNYGYTFGSGTRLTVV.

This clonotype has just a few counts. CDR3 in DNA: TGTGCCAGCAGCGTTGACATAAGCTCCTACAATGAGCAGTTCTTC. Translation: CASSVDISSYNEQFF. This chain links TRBV11-3 with TRBJ2-1; D gene unclear. The CDR3 sequence is 15 residues long. V was trimmed by 5 bases and J by 0 bases, leaving 11 bases between them. Germline loops: CDR1 SGHNT, CDR2 YENEEA.

V gene TRBV7-2 combines with J gene TRBJ1-3; the D gene is possibly TRBD1 (6 bases). V was trimmed by 4 bases and J by 3 bases, leaving 13 bases between them. CDR1 is SGHTA and CDR2 is FQGNSA in the germline V gene. This CDR3 contains 15 residues. The CDR3 region has the DNA TGTGCCAGCAGCTACCTCGCAGGGGATGGAAACACCATATATTTT. Amino acids: CASSYLAGDGNTIYF.

The rearrangement links TRBV5-1 to TRBJ2-2, with D perhaps matching TRBD2 (5 bases). The CDR3 length is 16 residues. From germline, CDR1 is SGHRS and CDR2 YFSETQ. Trimming left V 3 bases short and J 1 base short, with 13 bases between. The CDR3 nucleotides are TGCGCCAGCAGCTGGCGGAGGCAGGAGAACACCGGGGAGCTGTTTTTT. Translation gives CASSWRRQENTGELFF.

The chain combines TRBV11-2 with TRBJ2-1; a possible D gene is TRBD2 (5 bases). The CDR3 contains 19 residues. Trimming cost V 2 bases and J 7 bases, with 27 bases left between them. CDR1 is SGHAT, CDR2 FQNNGV, per germline. This CDR3 is CASSLKATTRIRTGNEQFF. CDR3 DNA: TGTGCCAGCAGCTTAAAGGCTACCACCAGAATTAGAACGGGGAATGAGCAGTTCTTC. The variable domain in full, with the rest retrieved from reference TRBV11-2 and TRBJ2-1, is EAGVAQSPRYKIIEKRQSVAFWCNPISGHATLYWYQQILGQGPKLLIQFQNNGVVDDSQLPKDRFSAERLKGVDSTLKIQPAKLEDSAVYLCASSLKATTRIRTGNEQFFGPGTRLTVL.

The V gene is TRBV3-1, the J gene TRBJ1-4, with 11 bases lining up with TRBD1. Per the germline V gene, CDR1 is LGHDT and CDR2 is YNNKEL (reference sequence). V lost 0 bases, J lost 12 bases, and 6 bases stayed unmatched. CDR3 length: 15 amino acids. CDR3 sequence reads: CASSQEGGQGVELFF. In DNA form, the CDR3 reads TGTGCCAGCAGCCAAGAAGGGGGACAGGGGGTGGAACTGTTTTTT.